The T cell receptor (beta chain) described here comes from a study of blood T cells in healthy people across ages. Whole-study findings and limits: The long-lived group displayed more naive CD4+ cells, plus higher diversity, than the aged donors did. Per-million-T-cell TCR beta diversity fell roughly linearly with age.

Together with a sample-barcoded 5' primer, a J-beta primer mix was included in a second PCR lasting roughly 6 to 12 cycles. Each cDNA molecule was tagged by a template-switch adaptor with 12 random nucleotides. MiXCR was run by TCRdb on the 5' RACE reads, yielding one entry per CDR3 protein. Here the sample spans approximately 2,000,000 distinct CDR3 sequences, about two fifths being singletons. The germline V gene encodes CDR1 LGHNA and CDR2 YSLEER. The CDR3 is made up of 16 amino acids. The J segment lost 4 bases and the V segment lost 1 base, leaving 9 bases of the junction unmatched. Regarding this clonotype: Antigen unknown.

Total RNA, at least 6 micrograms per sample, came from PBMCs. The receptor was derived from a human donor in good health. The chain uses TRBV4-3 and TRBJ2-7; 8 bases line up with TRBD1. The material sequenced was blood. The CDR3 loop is CASSQGPGQEGYEQYF. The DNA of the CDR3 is TGCGCCAGCAGCCAAGGGCCGGGACAGGAAGGGTACGAGCAGTACTTC.